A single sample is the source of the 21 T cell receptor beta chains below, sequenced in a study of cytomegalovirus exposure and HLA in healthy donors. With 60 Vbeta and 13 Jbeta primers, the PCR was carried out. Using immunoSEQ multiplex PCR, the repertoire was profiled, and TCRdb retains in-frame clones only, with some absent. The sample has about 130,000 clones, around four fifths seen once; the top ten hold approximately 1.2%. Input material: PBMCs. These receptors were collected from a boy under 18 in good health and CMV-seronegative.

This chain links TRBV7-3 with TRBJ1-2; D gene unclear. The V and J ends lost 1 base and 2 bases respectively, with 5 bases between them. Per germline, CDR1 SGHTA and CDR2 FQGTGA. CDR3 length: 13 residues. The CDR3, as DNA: TGTGCCAGCAGCTTAAACGGGAACTATGGCTACACCTTC. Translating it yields CASSLNGNYGYTF.

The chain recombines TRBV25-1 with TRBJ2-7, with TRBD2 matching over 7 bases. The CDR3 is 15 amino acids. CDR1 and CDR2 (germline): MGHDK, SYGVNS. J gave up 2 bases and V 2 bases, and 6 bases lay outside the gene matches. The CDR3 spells CASSEPGGSTYEQYF. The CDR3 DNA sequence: TGTGCCAGCAGTGAACCGGGCGGGAGTACCTACGAGCAGTACTTC.

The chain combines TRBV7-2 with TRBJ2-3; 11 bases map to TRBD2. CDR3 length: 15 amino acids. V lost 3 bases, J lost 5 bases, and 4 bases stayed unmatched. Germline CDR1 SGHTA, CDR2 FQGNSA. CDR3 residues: CASSFYSGRGDTQYF. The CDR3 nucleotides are TGTGCCAGCAGCTTTTATAGCGGGAGGGGAGATACGCAGTATTTT.

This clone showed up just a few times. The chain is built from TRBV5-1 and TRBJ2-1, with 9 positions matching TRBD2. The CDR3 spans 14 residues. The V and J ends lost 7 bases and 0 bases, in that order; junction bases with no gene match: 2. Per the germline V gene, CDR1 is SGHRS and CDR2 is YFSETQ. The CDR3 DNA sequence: TGCGCCAGCCGTAGCGGGAGCTCCTACAATGAGCAGTTCTTC. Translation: CASRSGSSYNEQFF.

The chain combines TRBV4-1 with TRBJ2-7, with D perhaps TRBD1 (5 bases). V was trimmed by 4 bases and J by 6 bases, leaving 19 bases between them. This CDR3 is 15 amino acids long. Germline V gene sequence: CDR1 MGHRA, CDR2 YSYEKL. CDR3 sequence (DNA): TGCGCCAGCAGCCGTGGACACGTCGCCGAAATCGAGCAGTACTTC. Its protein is CASSRGHVAEIEQYF.

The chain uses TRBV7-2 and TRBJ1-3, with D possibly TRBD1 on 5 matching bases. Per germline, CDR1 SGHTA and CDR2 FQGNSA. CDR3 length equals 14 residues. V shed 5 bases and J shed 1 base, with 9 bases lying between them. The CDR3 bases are TGTGCCAGCAGCCCCCCAGGGTCTGGAAACACCATATATTTT. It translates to CASSPPGSGNTIYF.

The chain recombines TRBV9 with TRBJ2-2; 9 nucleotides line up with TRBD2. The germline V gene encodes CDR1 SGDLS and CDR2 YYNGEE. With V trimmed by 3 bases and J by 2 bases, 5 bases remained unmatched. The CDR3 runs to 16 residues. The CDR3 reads CASSEPGLANTGELFF. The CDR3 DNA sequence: TGTGCCAGCAGCGAGCCGGGACTAGCTAACACCGGGGAGCTGTTTTTT.

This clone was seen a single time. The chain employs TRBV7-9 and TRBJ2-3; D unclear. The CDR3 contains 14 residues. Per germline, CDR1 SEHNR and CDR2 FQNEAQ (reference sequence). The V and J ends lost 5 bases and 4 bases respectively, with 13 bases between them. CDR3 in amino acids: CASSVETRSDTQYF. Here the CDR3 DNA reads TGTGCCAGCAGCGTGGAGACCCGATCAGATACGCAGTATTTT.

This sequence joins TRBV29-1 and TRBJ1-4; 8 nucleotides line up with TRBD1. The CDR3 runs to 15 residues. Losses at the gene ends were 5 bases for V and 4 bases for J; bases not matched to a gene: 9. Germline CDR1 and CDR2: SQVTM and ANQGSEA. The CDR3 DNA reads TGCAGCGTTTCGACCGGGACAGGCTATAATGAAAAACTGTTTTTT. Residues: CSVSTGTGYNEKLFF.

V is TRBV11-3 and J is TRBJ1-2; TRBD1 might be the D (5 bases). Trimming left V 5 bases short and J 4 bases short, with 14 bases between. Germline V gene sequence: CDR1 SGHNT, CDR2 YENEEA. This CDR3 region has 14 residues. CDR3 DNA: TGTGCCAGCAGCCCGCGGGGGGTCGGCTATGGCTACACCTTC. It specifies CASSPRGVGYGYTF.

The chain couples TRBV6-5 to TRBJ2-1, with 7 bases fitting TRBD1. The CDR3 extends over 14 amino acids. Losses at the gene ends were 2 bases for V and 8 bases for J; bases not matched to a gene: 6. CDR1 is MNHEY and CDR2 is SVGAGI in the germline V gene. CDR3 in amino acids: CASSYGTVADEQFF. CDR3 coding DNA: TGTGCCAGCAGTTACGGGACAGTGGCGGATGAGCAGTTCTTC.

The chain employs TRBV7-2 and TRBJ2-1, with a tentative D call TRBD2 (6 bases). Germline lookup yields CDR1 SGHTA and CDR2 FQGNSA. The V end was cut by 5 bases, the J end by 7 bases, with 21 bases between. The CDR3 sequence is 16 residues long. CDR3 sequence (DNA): TGTGCCAGCAGCACCCGTGGGGCTAGACGGGGGAATGAGCAGTTCTTC. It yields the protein CASSTRGARRGNEQFF.

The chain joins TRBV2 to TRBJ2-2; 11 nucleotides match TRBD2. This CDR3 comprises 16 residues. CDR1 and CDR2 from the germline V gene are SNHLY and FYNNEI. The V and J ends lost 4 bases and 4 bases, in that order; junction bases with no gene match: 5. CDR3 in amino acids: CASSGGLAGGTGELFF. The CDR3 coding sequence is TGTGCCAGCAGTGGAGGGCTAGCGGGAGGCACCGGGGAGCTGTTTTTT. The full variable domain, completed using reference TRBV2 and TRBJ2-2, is EPEVTQTPSHQVTQMGQEVILRCVPISNHLYFYWYRQILGQKVEFLVSFYNNEISEKSEIFDDQFSVERPDGSNFTLKIRSTKLEDSAMYFCASSGGLAGGTGELFFGEGSRLTVL.

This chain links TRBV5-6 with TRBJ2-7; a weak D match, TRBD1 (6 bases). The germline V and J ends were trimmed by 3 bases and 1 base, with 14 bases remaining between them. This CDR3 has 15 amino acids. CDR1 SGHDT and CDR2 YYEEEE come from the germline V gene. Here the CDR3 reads CASSWGPQGSYEQYF. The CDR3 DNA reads TGTGCCAGCAGCTGGGGACCACAGGGATCCTACGAGCAGTACTTC.

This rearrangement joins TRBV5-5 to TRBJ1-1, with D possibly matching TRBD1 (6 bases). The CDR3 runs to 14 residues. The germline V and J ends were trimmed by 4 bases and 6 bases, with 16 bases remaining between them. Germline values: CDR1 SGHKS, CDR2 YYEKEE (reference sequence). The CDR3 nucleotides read TGTGCCAGCAGCATGCAAACAGGGAGCCCTGAAGCTTTCTTT. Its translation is CASSMQTGSPEAFF.

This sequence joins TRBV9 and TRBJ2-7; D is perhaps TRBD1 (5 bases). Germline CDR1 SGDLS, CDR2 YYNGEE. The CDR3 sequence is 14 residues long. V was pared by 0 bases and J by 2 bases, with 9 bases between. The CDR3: CASSVGGSTYEQYF. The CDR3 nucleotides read TGTGCCAGCAGCGTAGGGGGCAGTACCTACGAGCAGTACTTC.

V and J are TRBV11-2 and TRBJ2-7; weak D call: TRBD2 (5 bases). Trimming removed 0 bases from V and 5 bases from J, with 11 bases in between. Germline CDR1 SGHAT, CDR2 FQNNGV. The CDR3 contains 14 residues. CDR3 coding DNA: TGTGCCAGCAGCTTAGATTCGGGGTGGAACGAGCAGTACTTC. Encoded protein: CASSLDSGWNEQYF.

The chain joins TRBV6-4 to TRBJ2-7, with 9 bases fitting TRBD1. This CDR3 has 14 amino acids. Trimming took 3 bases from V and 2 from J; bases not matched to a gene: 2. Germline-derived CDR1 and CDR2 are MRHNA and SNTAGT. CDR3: CASSERQGAYEQYF. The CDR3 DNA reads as TGTGCCAGCAGTGAGCGACAGGGGGCCTACGAGCAGTACTTC.

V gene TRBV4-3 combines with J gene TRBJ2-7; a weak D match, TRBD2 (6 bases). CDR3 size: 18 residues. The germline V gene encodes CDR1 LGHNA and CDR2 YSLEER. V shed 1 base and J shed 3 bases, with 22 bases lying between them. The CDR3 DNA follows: TGCGCCAGCAGCCAAGCCCGCCGCGGGCGGGACCCACGCTACGAGCAGTACTTC. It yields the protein CASSQARRGRDPRYEQYF.

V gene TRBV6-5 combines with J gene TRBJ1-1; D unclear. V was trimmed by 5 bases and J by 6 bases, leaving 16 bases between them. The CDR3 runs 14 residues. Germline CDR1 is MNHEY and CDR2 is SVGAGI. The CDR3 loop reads CASSHQSGSSEAFF. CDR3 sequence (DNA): TGTGCCAGCAGTCACCAATCGGGTTCTTCTGAAGCTTTCTTT.

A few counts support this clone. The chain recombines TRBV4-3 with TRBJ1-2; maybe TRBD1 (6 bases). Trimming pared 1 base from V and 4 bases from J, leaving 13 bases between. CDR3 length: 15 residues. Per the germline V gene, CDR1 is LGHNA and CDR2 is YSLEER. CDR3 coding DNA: TGCGCCAGCAGCCAAGTTCAGCGGGACATCTATGGCTACACCTTC. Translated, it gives CASSQVQRDIYGYTF.